The text below deals with one T cell receptor beta chain. Its antigen remains unknown. This sample is drawn from a study of OX40 agonist ivuxolimab in advanced cancers. Turning to the study itself: Those treated in dose escalation had hepatocellular carcinoma, melanoma, renal cell cancer or head and neck cancer.

This table comes from immunoSEQ multiplex PCR, and its TCRdb copy is limited to in-frame clones, with some not included. The table includes under 65,000 clones, approximately 90% detected once. J gave up 2 bases and V 3 bases, and 14 bases lay outside the gene matches. The germline V gene has CDR1 ENHRY and CDR2 SYGVKD. The CDR3 consists of 20 residues. Study-level findings and limits: With doses of 0.1 to 3.0 mg/kg, CD4+ and CD8+ blood T cells had undergone clonal expansion by week 6.

V gene TRBV10-3 combines with J gene TRBJ2-6, with TRBD2 matching 9 bases. The sample was CD4+ or CD8+ T cells sorted from blood, taken in a trial of the OX40 agonist ivuxolimab. This TCR came from an adult with an advanced solid tumor such as melanoma, head and neck, liver or kidney cancer. The CDR3 coding sequence is TGTGCCATCAGTGACCAGAGAACCAAGCGGGGGGAGGCTGGGGCCAACGTCCTGACTTTC. This translates into CAISDQRTKRGEAGANVLTF.